This T cell receptor beta chain came from a study of T cell responses to AZD1222 COVID-19 vaccine. Produced via immunoSEQ multiplex PCR; TCRdb's table is partial and in-frame only. Counted here are 84,000 or so clones, 80% to 90% occurring once; the ten biggest clones make up 7.9%. J was trimmed by 6 bases and V by 2 bases; bases with no gene match: 7. The germline V gene encodes CDR1 MNHNS and CDR2 SASEGT. The CDR3 has 16 amino acids. V usage is TRBV6-1 and J usage is TRBJ1-6, with 7 bases identical to TRBD1. This clonotype originated in an adult in good health. The sequencing used peripheral blood, collected on day 0 of AZD1222 vaccination. The DNA of the CDR3 is TGTGCCAGCAGTGAACTAGGGACAGCGGCTAATTCACCCCTCCACTTT. Amino acids: CASSELGTAANSPLHF.